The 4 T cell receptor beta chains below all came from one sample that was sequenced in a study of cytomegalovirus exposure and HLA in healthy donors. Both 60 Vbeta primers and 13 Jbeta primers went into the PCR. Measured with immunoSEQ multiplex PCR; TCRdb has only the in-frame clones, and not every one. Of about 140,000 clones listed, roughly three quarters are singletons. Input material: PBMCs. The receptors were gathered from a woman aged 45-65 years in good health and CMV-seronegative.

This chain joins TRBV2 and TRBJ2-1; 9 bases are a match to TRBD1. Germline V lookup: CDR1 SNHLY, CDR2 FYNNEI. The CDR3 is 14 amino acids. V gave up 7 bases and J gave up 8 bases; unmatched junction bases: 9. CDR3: CASNPGQGWDEQFF. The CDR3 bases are TGTGCCAGCAATCCGGGACAGGGTTGGGATGAGCAGTTCTTC.

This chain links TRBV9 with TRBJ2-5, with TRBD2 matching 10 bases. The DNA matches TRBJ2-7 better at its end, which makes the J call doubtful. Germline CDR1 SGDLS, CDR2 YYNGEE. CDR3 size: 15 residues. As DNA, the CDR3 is TGTGCCAGCAGCGTTGCCAGCGGGGGGGCCTACGAGCAGTACTTC. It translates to CASSVASGGAYEQYF.

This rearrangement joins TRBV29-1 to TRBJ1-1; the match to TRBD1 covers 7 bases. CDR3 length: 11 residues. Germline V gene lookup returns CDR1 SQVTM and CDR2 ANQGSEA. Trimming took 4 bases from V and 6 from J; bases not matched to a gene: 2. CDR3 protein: CSVVQGAEAFF. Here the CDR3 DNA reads TGCAGCGTTGTCCAGGGGGCTGAAGCTTTCTTT.

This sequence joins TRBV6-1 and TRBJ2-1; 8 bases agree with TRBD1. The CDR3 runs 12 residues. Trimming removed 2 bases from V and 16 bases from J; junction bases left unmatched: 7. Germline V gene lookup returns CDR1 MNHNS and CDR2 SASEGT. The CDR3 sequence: CASSELGRGQFF. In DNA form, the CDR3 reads TGTGCCAGCAGTGAATTAGGCAGGGGGCAATTCTTC.